The rows below give T cell receptor beta chains drawn from one sample of a study of OX40 agonist ivuxolimab in advanced cancers. The table came from immunoSEQ multiplex PCR; TCRdb's copy has only in-frame clones and leaves some out. The table shows roughly 55,000 clones, with about 80% occurring only once. Specimen: CD4+ or CD8+ T cells sorted from blood, collected in a trial of the OX40 agonist ivuxolimab. Source of these receptors: an adult with an advanced solid tumor such as melanoma, head and neck, liver or kidney cancer. The CDR3 runs from the conserved cysteine through the conserved F or W. D genes are given only for firm matches. Clone size is shown for a subset of rows, as once, few, many or a class of expanded clone.

v_gene	j_gene	d_gene	abundance	CDR3aa	CDR3nt
TRBV6-1	TRBJ1-1	.	.	CASSGPFPRGTEAFF	TGTGCCAGCAGTGGCCCCTTCCCTCGGGGAACTGAAGCTTTCTTT
TRBV5-6	TRBJ1-5	.	.	CASSFGTGSSNQPQHF	TGTGCCAGCAGCTTCGGGACGGGTTCAAGCAATCAGCCCCAGCATTTT
TRBV18	TRBJ1-1	.	.	CASSPRTDSIIEAFF	TGTGCCAGCTCTCCCCGGACAGATTCAATTATTGAAGCTTTCTTT
TRBV4-1	TRBJ2-7	.	few	CASSQATGWIYEQYF	TGCGCCAGCAGCCAAGCAACAGGGTGGATCTACGAGCAGTACTTC
TRBV6-5	TRBJ1-6	.	.	CASSYSPEYTGSPLHF	TGTGCCAGCAGTTACTCGCCAGAGTATACTGGTTCACCCCTCCACTTT
TRBV18	TRBJ1-2	.	medium-sized	CASSPGEYGYTF	TGTGCCAGCTCCCCTGGGGAGTATGGCTACACCTTC
TRBV7-2	TRBJ2-7	TRBD2	.	CASSPSGGTYEQYF	TGTGCCAGCAGCCCTAGCGGGGGAACCTACGAGCAGTACTTC
TRBV7-8	TRBJ1-5	.	.	CASSHVLVWGGHQPQHF	TGTGCCAGCAGCCATGTATTGGTTTGGGGAGGGCACCAGCCCCAGCATTTT
TRBV2	TRBJ2-7	.	once	CASKKGGAYEQYF	TGTGCCAGCAAGAAGGGGGGGGCCTACGAGCAGTACTTC
TRBV11-2	TRBJ1-4	.	.	CASSLGGTNEKLFF	TGTGCCAGCAGCTTAGGGGGGACTAATGAAAAACTGTTTTTT